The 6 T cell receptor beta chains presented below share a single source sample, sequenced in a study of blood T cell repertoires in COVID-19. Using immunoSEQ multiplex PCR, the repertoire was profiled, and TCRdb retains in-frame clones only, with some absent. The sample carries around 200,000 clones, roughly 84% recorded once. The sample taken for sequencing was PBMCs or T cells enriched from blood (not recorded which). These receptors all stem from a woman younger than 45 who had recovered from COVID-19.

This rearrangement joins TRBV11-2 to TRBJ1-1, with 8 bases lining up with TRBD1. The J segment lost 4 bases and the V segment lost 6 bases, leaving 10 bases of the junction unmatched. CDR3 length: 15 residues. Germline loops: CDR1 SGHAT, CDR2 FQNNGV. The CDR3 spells CASRQLRQGSTEAFF. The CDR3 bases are TGTGCCAGCAGGCAACTCAGACAGGGGTCCACTGAAGCTTTCTTT.

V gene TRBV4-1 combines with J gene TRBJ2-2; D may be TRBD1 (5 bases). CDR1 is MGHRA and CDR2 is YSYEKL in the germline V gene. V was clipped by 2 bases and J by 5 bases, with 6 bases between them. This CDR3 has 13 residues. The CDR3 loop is CASSQPGTGELFF. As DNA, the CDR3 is TGCGCCAGCAGCCAACCAGGGACCGGGGAGCTGTTTTTT.

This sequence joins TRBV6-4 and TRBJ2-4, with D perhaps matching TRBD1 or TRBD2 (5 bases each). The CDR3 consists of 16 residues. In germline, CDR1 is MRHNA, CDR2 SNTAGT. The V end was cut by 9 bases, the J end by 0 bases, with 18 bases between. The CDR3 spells CARRDPVTGAKNIQYF. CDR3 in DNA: TGTGCCAGGAGGGACCCCGTTACAGGAGCCAAAAACATTCAGTACTTC.

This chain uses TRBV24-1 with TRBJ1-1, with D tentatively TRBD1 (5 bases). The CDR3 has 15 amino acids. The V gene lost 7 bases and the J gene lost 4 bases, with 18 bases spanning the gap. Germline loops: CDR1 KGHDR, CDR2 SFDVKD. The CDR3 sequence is CATRGGGAQGTEAFF. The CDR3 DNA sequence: TGTGCCACCAGGGGGGGAGGGGCGCAGGGCACTGAAGCTTTCTTT.

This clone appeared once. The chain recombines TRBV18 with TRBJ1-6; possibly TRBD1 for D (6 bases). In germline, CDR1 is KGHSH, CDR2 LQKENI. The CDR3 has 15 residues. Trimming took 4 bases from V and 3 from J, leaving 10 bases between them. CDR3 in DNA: TGTGCCAGCTCACAGCAGGGGATCTATAATTCACCCCTCCACTTT. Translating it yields CASSQQGIYNSPLHF.

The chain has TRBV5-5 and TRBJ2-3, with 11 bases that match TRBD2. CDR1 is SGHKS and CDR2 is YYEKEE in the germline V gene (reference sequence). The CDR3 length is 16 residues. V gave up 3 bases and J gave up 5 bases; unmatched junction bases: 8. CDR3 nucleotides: TGTGCCAGCAGCTCCCCTTTAGCGGGGGGGCTAGATACGCAGTATTTT. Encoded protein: CASSSPLAGGLDTQYF. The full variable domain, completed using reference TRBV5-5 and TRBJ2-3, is DAGVTQSPTHLIKTRGQQVTLRCSPISGHKSVSWYQQVLGQGPQFIFQYYEKEERGRGNFPDRFSARQFPNYSSELNVNALLLGDSALYLCASSSPLAGGLDTQYFGPGTRLTVL.